The text below deals with one TCR beta chain. In the authors' methods: Using reference gene primer amplification, nucleated cell counts were estimated. Profiling relied on immunoSEQ multiplex PCR, and the TCRdb table lists in-frame clones only, not all of them. V, J and clone size derive from that table, while D and trimming were established from the DNA sequence. The sample contains over 200,000 clones, around 83% of which appear only once. This record belongs to a study of blood T cell repertoires in COVID-19. At the level of the study: Some COVID-19 samples were acute and others convalescent; all came from the United States, Italy and Spain. PBMCs, B-cell-depleted T cells, or T cells provided the cDNA or gDNA that made up the material.

The ends lost 5 bases at V and 1 base at J; junction bases unmatched: 4. Germline loops: CDR1 SGHVS, CDR2 FQNEAQ. CDR3 size: 14 residues. The rearrangement joins TRBV7-8 to TRBJ1-2; 7 bases fit TRBD1. The sample was peripheral blood. The receptor's source is a man in his forties with active or convalescent COVID-19. The CDR3 is CASSTGQFNYGYTF. The CDR3 region has the DNA TGTGCCAGCAGCACGGGACAGTTTAACTATGGCTACACCTTC.